This TCR beta chain was observed in a study of shared T cell receptors in the human thymus (dated by TCRdb to about 2021). Describing the broader study: The study examined how self-reactive, shared T-cell receptor alpha chains are generated in the human thymus.

Details on this clone: It lacks a known antigen. Within one base of it there is no much larger clone, and no base qualities were kept.

The germline V gene provides CDR1 LGHNA and CDR2 YSLEER. Trimming leaves V shorter by 2 bases and J shorter by 9 bases, with the junction holding 14 bases beyond the gene matches. The CDR3 measures 17 amino acids from cysteine to phenylalanine. Only CDR3 DNA remains: 51 bases, in frame from the first base. Receptors were amplified or captured by the immunoSEQ multiplex PCR assay. The immuneACCESS repertoire file appears here via TCRdb, limited to in-frame rearrangements. These files lack a portion of the clones; in checked studies, under half of the deficit traces to unresolved V genes, and the cause of the others is not known. For this sample there are 640,000 or so clones; around 87% appear just once. Roughly 0.0089% of the sample goes to the ten largest clones. The data were also submitted as part of a second study, on human thymus T cells. Taken from the second paper: Immunologically healthy infants undergoing open corrective cardiac surgery for congenital heart defects in Finland were used as donors. The thymus tissue came from surgical resects taken out during corrective cardiac surgery. Biased V and J gene segment usage appeared to be present in both thymic and peripheral blood repertoires. The related research found that thymic TCR repertoires overlapped highly between unrelated individuals. The study characterized TCR alpha and beta repertoires from fewer than 10 infant thymus samples and a few related peripheral blood samples. The infant donors were about 7 to 250 days old, and the cohort included about 6 males and a couple of females. Thymocytes were released mechanically from tissue and stored at -70 °C as pellets of roughly 8.5-32 million cells. A QIAsymphony instrument was used to extract genomic DNA from frozen cell pellets. TCRB and TCRAD loci were amplified from a standardized quantity of quality-controlled genomic DNA using the immunoSEQ multiplex PCR assay. Amplicons spanned the V(D)J region at a length sufficient to cover the CDR3 and identify V and J genes. The amplicons were sequenced on an Illumina platform via the commercial immunoSEQ service. Primer bias and sequencing errors were corrected as previously described, and TCRAD and TCRB definitions were based on the IMGT database. immunoSEQ Analyzer 3.0 and VDJTools were used for repertoire analysis, which covered basic statistics, V/J segment usage, diversity estimates, rarefaction and pairwise overlap. To estimate diversity, the Chao1, ChaoE, Efron-Thisted, Shannon and inverse Simpson indices were applied, and diversity was also estimated on datasets down-sampled to the smallest sample. Repertoire overlap was assessed by strict matching of CDR3 nucleotide sequence, V gene and J gene, and clustering was done by Jaccard-based multidimensional scaling. Thymus samples yielded on average roughly 840,000 unique TCRB clonotypes, compared with around 91,000 from blood samples.

The rearranged segments are TRBV4-3 and TRBJ2-1; 9 middle bases align to TRBD2. The specimen was thymocytes. This sequence was found in a boy under three years old with a congenital heart defect. Donor details come from another sample of the same person, matched by shared clones. The CDR3 amino acid sequence is: CASSQLGVAGVIGEQFF. Read as DNA, the sequence is TGCGCCAGCAGCCAACTGGGAGTAGCGGGAGTAATTGGTGAGCAGTTCTTC.